The 4 T cell receptor beta chains given below trace back to one sample, sequenced in a study of shared clonotypes between healthy human individuals. Profiling relied on immunoSEQ multiplex PCR, and the TCRdb table lists in-frame clones only, not all of them. The table has 2 million to 2.5 million clones, 90% to 97% seen once. The source material was naive CD4+ T cells sorted from blood. Subset: CD45RA+ positively selected. These receptors were obtained from a man aged 18 to 30 in good health.

The gene calls are TRBV27 and TRBJ1-6; 7 bases agree with TRBD1. Per germline, CDR1 MNHEY and CDR2 SMNVEV (reference sequence). This CDR3 is 17 amino acids long. V was clipped by 5 bases and J by 6 bases; unmatched bases: 13. This CDR3 is CASSRLQGGVVNSPLHF. The CDR3 DNA follows: TGTGCCAGCAGTCGACTTCAGGGGGGAGTAGTTAATTCACCCCTCCACTTT.

This chain joins TRBV10-3 and TRBJ1-5; maybe TRBD1 (5 bases). CDR3 length: 15 residues. Germline CDR1 is ENHRY and CDR2 is SYGVKD. With 4 bases removed from V and 3 bases from J, the gap between germline ends came to 13 bases. The CDR3 is CAISGGGTLNQPQHF. The DNA for the CDR3 is TGTGCCATCAGTGGGGGCGGGACGCTCAATCAGCCCCAGCATTTT.

The chain joins TRBV4-1 to TRBJ1-5; D remains unclear. The germline V gene encodes CDR1 MGHRA and CDR2 YSYEKL. The V end lost 0 bases, the J end lost 4 bases, and 13 bases lay between the germline ends. There are 16 residues in the CDR3. The CDR3 here is CASSQEVGRANQPQHF. The DNA of the CDR3 is TGCGCCAGCAGCCAAGAAGTCGGCCGGGCAAATCAGCCCCAGCATTTT.

The CDR3 bases are TGCGCCAGCAGCTTCACGGGGGGAGGAGATACGCAGTATTTT. Amino acid sequence: CASSFTGGGDTQYF. This sequence joins TRBV5-1 and TRBJ2-3, with TRBD2 identical over 7 bases. This CDR3 spans 14 amino acids. Germline V lookup: CDR1 SGHRS, CDR2 YFSETQ. V was clipped by 2 bases and J by 5 bases; unmatched bases: 5.